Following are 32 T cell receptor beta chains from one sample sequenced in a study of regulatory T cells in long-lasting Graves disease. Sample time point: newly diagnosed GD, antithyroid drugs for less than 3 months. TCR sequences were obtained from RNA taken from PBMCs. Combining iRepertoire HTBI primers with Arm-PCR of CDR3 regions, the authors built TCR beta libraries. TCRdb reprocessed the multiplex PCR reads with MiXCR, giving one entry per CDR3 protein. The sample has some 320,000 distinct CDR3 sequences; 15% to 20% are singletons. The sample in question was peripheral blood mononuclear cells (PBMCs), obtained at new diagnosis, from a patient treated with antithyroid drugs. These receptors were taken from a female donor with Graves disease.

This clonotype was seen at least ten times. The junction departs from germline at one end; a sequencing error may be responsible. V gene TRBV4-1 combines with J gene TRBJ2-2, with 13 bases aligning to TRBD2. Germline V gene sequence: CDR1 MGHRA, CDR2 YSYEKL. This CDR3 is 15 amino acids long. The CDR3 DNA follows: TGTGCCAGCAGTGGACTAGCGGGAGCCACCGGGGAGCTGTTTTTT. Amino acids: CASSGLAGATGELFF.

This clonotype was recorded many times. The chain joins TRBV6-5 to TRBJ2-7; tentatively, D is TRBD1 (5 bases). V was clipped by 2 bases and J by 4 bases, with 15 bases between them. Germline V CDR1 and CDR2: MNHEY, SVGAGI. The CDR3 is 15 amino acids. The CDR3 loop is CASSYPPQTVYEQYF. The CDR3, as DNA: TGTGCCAGCAGTTACCCGCCTCAGACAGTTTACGAGCAGTACTTC.

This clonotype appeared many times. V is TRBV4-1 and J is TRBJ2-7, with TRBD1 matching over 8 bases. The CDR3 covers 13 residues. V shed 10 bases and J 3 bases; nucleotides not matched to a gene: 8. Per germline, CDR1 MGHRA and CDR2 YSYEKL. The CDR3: CATSDRDIYEQYF. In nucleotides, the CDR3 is TGCGCCACGTCGGACAGGGACATCTACGAGCAGTACTTC.

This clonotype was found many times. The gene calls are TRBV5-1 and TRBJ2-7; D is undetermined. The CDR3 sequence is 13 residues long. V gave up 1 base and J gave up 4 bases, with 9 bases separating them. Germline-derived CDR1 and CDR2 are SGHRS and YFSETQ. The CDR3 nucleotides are TGCGCCAGCAGCTTGCCGGGTCTATACGAGCAGTACTTC. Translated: CASSLPGLYEQYF.

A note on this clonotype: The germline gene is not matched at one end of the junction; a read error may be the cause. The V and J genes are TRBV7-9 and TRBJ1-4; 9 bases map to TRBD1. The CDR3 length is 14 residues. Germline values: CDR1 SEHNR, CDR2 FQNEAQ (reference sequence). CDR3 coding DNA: TGTGCCAGCAGCTTCGGACAGGGGAATGGAAAACTGTTTTTT. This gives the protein CASSFGQGNGKLFF.

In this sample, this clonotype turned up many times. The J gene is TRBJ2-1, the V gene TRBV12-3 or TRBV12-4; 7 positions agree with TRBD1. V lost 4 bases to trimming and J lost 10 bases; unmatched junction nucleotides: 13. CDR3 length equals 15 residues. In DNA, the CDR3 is TGTGCCAGCAGTTCTCCGGGACAGCCTGGAATGGAGCAGTTCTTC. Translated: CASSSPGQPGMEQFF.

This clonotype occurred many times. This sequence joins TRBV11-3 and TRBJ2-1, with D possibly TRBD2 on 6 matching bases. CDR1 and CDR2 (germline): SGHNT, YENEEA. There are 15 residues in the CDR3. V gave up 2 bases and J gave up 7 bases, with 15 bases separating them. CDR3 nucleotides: TGTGCCAGCAGCTTAACCGGGAGTGGGTGGAATGAGCAGTTCTTC. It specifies CASSLTGSGWNEQFF.

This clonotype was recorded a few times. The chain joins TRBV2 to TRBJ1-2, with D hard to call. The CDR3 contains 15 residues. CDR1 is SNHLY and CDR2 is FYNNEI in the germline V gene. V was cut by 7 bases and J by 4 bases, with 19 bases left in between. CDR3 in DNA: TGTGCCAGCAAGTTGCAGGCGTCGACTAGCTATGGCTACACCTTC. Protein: CASKLQASTSYGYTF.

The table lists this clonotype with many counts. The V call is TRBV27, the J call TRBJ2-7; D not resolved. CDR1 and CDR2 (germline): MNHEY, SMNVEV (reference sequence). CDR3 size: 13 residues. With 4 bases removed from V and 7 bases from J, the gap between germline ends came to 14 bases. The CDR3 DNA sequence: TGTGCCAGCAGTTACCATGGATCCCGGGAGCAGTACTTC. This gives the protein CASSYHGSREQYF.

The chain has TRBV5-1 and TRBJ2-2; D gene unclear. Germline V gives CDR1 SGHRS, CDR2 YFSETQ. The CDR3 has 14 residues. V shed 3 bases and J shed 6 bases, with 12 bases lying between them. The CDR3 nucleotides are TGCGCCAGCAGCTGGGCCCTTGGGCCCGGGGAGCTGTTTTTT. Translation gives CASSWALGPGELFF.

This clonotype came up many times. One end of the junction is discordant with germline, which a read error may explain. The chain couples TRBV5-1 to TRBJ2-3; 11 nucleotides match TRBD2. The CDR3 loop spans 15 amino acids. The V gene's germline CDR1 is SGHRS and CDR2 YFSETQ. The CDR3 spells CASSLGTSGTDTQYF. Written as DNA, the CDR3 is TGTGCCAGCAGTTTAGGGACTAGCGGTACAGATACGCAGTATTTT.

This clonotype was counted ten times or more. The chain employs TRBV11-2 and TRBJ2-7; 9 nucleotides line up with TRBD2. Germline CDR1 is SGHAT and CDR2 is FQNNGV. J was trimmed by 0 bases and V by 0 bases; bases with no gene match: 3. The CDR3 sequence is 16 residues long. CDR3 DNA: TGTGCCAGCAGCTTAGACCAGGGACTAGCCTCCTACGAGCAGTACTTC. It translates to CASSLDQGLASYEQYF.

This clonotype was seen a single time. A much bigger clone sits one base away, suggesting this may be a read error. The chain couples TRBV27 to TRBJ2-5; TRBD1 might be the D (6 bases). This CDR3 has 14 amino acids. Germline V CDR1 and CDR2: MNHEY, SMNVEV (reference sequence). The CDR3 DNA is TGTGCCAGCAGTTTATTGGACAGTAACAATGAGGAGTTCTTC. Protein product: CASSLLDSNNEEFF.

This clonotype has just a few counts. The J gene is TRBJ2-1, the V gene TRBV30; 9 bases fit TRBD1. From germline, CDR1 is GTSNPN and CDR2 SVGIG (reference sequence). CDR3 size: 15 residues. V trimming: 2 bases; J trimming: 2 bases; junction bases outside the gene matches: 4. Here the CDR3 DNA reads TGTGCCTGGAGTACAGGGACAGGGACCTACAATGAGCAGTTCTTC. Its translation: CAWSTGTGTYNEQFF.

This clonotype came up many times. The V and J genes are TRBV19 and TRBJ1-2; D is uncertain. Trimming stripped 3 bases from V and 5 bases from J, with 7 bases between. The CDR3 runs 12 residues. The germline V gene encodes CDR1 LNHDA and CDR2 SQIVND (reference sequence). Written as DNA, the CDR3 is TGTGCCAGTAGTATGGCGTTATATGGCTACACCTTC. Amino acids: CASSMALYGYTF.

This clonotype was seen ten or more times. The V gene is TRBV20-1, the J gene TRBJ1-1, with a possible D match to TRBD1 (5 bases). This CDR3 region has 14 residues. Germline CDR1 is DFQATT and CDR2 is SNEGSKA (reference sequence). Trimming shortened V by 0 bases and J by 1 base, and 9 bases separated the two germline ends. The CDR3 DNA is TGCAGTGCTAGAGAGGGACCTTCGAACACTGAAGCTTTCTTT. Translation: CSAREGPSNTEAFF.

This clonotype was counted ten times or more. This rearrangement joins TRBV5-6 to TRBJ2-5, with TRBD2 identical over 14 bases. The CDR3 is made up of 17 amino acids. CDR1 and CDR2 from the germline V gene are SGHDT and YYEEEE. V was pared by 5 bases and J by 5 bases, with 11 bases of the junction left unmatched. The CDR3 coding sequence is TGTGCCAGCAGTACGACTAGCGGGAGGGCCGCGGGGGAGACCCAGTACTTC. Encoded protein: CASSTTSGRAAGETQYF. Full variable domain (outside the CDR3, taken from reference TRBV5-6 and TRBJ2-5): DAGVTQSPTHLIKTRGQQVTLRCSPKSGHDTVSWYQQALGQGPQFIFQYYEEEERQRGNFPDRFSGHQFPNYSSELNVNALLLGDSALYLCASSTTSGRAAGETQYFGPGTRLLVL.

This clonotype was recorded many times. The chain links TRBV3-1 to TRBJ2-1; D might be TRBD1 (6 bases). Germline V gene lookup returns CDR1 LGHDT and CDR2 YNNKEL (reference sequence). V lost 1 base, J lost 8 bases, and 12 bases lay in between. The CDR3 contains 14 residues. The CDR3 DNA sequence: TGTGCCAGCAGCCAAGGGACAGTCCCGGATGAGCAGTTCTTC. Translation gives CASSQGTVPDEQFF.

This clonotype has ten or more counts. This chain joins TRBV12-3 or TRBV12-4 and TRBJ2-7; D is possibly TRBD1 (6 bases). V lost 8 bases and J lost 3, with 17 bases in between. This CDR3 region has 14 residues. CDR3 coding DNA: TGTGCCAGCCAACGGGACACTGGATACTACGAGCAGTACTTC. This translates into CASQRDTGYYEQYF.

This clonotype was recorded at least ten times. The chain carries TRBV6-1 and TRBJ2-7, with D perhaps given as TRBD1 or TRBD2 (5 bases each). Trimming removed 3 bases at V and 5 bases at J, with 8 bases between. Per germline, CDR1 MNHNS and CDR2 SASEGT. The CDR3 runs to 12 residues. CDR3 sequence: CASSDWGNEQYF. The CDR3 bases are TGTGCCAGCAGTGATTGGGGGAACGAGCAGTACTTC.

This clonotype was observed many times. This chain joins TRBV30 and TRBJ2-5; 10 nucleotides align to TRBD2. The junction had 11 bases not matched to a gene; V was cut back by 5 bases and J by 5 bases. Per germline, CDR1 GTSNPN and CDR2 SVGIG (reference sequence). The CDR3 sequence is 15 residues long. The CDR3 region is CAWDSAGGPGETQYF. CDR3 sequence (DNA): TGTGCCTGGGATTCAGCGGGAGGGCCGGGGGAGACCCAGTACTTC. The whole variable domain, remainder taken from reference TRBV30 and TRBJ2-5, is SQTIHQWPATLVQPVGSPLSLECTVEGTSNPNLYWYRQAAGRGLQLLFYSVGIGQISSEVPQNLSASRPQDRQFILSSKKLLLSDSGFYLCAWDSAGGPGETQYFGPGTRLLVL.

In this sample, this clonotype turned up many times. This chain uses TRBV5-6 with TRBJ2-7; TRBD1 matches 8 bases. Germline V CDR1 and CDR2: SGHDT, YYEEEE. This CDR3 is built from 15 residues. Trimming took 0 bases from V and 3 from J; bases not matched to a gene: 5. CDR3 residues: CASSLVQGDSYEQYF. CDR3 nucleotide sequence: TGTGCCAGCAGCTTGGTACAGGGGGATAGCTACGAGCAGTACTTC.

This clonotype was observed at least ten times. The CDR3: CASGQTSVSYNEQFF. Written as DNA, the CDR3 is TGCGCCAGCGGACAGACTAGCGTGTCCTACAATGAGCAGTTCTTC. V and J are TRBV5-1 and TRBJ2-1, with 8 bases lining up with TRBD2. The CDR3 loop spans 15 amino acids. Germline V gene sequence: CDR1 SGHRS, CDR2 YFSETQ. Trimming at V came to 7 bases and at J to 1 base, leaving 7 bases not matched to a gene.

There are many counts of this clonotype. The CDR3 DNA reads TGCAGTGCTAGGTTATGGGGCAATGAGCAGTTCTTC. Translating it yields CSARLWGNEQFF. V is TRBV20-1 and J is TRBJ2-1; D unresolved. The CDR3 is 12 amino acids. Trimming removed 3 bases at V and 6 bases at J, with 9 bases between. Germline V gene data show CDR1 as DFQATT and CDR2 as SNEGSKA (reference sequence).

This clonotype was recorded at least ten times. The CDR3 here is CASSTGTKRSNQPQHF. CDR3 nucleotides: TGCGCCAGTTCGACAGGGACCAAGCGGAGCAATCAGCCCCAGCATTTT. The chain has TRBV5-1 and TRBJ1-5; 7 positions match TRBD1. CDR1 and CDR2 from the germline V gene are SGHRS and YFSETQ. The CDR3 spans 16 residues. V lost 8 bases, J lost 1 base, and 12 bases stayed unmatched.

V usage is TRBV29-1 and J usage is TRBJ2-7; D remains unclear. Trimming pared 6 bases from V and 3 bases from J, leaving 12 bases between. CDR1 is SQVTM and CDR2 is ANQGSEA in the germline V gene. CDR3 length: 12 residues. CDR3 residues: CSVLATRYEQYF. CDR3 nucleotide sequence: TGCAGCGTGCTGGCGACCCGCTACGAGCAGTACTTC.

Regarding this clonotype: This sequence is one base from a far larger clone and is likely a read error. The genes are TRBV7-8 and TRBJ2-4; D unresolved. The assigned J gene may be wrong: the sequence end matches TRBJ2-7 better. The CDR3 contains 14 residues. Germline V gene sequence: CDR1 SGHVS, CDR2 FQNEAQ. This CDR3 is CASSLNGWAYEQYF. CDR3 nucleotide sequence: TGTGCCAGCAGCCTGAACGGGTGGGCCTACGAGCAGTACTTC.

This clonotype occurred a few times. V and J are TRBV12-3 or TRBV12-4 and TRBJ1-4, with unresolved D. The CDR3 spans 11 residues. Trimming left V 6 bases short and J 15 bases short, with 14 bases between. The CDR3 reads CASSSLGRVFF. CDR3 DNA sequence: TGTGCCAGCAGCTCCCTAGGTCGGGTGTTTTTT.

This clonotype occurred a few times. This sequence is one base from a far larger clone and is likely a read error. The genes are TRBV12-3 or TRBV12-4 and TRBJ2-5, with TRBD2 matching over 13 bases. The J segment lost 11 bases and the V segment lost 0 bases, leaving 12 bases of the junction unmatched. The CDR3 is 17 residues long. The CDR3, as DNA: TGTGCCAGCAGTTTAGCAACTAGCGGGAGGGGTAACAATGAGCAGTACTTC. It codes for CASSLATSGRGNNEQYF.

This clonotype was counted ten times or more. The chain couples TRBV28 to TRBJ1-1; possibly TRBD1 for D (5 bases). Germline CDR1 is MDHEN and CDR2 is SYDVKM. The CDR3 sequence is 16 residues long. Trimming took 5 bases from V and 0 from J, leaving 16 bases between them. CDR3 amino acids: CASSQDEETVNTEAFF. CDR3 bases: TGTGCCAGCAGTCAGGATGAGGAGACAGTGAACACTGAAGCTTTCTTT.

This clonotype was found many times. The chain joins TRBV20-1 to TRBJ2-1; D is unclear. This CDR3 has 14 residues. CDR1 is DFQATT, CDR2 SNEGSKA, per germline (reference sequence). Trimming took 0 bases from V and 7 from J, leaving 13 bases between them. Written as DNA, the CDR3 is TGCAGTGCTAGAGATCGTCTTAAGGTTAATGAGCAGTTCTTC. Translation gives CSARDRLKVNEQFF.

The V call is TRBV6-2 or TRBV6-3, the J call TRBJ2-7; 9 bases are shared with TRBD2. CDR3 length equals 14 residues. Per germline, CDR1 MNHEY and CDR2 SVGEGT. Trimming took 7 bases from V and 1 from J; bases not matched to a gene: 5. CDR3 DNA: TGTGCCAGCACCCGTAGCGGGAGATCCTACGAGCAGTACTTC. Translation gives CASTRSGRSYEQYF.